This TCR beta chain was identified during a study of OX40 agonist ivuxolimab in advanced cancers. Study observations and caveats: The average count of expanded clones was higher among CD8+ T cells than among CD4+. Antigen targets of the expanded peripheral T cells went undetermined.

Comments on this clone: What it binds is unknown.

Sequencing was performed with immunoSEQ multiplex PCR; in TCRdb, only in-frame clones are kept and a portion is missing. The profile shows about 76,000 clones, around 90% of them singletons. The germline V gene encodes CDR1 KGHSH and CDR2 LQKENI. The CDR3 covers 16 residues. V lost 2 bases and J lost 5, with 15 bases in between. Sequencing used CD4+ or CD8+ T cells sorted from blood, obtained in a trial of the OX40 agonist ivuxolimab. The chain is built from TRBV18 and TRBJ2-2; maybe TRBD1 (5 bases). The sequence was collected from an adult with an advanced solid tumor such as melanoma, head and neck, liver or kidney cancer. This CDR3 reads CASSPGSQGTTGELFF. The CDR3, as DNA: TGTGCCAGCTCACCAGGTTCCCAGGGAACGACCGGGGAGCTGTTTTTT. Using reference TRBV18 and TRBJ2-2 for the parts outside the CDR3, the full variable domain is NAGVMQNPRHLVRRRGQEARLRCSPMKGHSHVYWYRQLPEEGLKFMVYLQKENIIDESGMPKERFSAEFPKEGPSILRIQQVVRGDSAAYFCASSPGSQGTTGELFFGEGSRLTVL.